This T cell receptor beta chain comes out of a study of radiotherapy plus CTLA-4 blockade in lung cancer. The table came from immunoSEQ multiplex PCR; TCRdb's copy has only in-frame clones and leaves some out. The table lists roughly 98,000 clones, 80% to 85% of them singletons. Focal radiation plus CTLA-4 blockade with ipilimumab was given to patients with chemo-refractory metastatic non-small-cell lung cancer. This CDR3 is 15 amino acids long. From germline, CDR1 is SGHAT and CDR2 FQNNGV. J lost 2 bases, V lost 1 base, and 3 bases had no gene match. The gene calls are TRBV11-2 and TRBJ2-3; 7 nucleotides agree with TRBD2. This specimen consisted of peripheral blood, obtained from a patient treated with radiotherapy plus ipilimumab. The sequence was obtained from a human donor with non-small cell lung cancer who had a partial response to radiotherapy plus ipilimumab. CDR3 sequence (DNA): TGTGCCAGCAGCTTAGGGGGAGGGTACACAGATACGCAGTATTTT. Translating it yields CASSLGGGYTDTQYF.